This T cell receptor beta chain derives from a study of PD-1 blockade in classical Hodgkin lymphoma (dated by TCRdb to 2018 to 2021). For context, the study as a whole: Nivolumab dosing was 3 mg/kg intravenously every 2 weeks, continuing until either disease progression or unacceptable toxicity. The study used TCR beta sequencing and CyTOF to define a peripheral blood immune signature of response to PD-1 blockade in classical Hodgkin lymphoma. The study at large found these results: Diversity was lower in patients who began nivolumab less than 1 year after ASCT, so these patients were left out of later analyses to avoid confounding by immune reconstitution. Newly diagnosed patients were reported to have lower baseline TCR diversity than healthy donors, and relapsed/refractory patients were reported to have lower baseline TCR diversity still. Baseline diversity similar to that of newly diagnosed patients was observed in trial patients achieving complete response, whereas significantly lower diversity was observed in partial responders and progressors. CD4+ but not CD8+ TCR diversity rose significantly by C4D1 (p=0.0027 vs p=0.16), most apparent in complete responders (p=0.02). The study was restricted to a single clinical trial cohort, and the causes of repertoire differences, possibly disease activity or prior therapy, were left undefined.

The Qiagen DNeasy kit was used to extract genomic DNA both from unsorted PBMCs and from the negatively selected CD4+ and CD8+ fractions. Using primers that anneal to V and J segments, immunoSEQ multiplex PCR amplified the TCR beta CDR3 regions. Amplification bias was minimized using a synthetic immune receptor repertoire, and residual bias was removed computationally after sequencing. The authors' pipeline ran thus. Repertoire diversity was quantified as the Shannon entropy index using custom Python scripts. The unsorted, CD4+ and CD8+ repertoires were each analyzed separately, with the exception of combined analyses, where CD4+ and CD8+ sequences were merged in silico. Clonal expansion was defined as at least a 2-fold frequency increase after treatment relative to C1D1, with a pseudocount of 0.5 for undetected baseline clones. Clones with 0 or 1 copy at C1D1 were classified as singleton clones, and clones with 2 or more copies were classified as non-singleton clones. Clones expanded in unsorted samples were labelled as CD4+, CD8+ or unknown by matching protein sequences in sorted samples from the same patient. Diversity changes from C1D1 to C4D1 were tested in paired samples using Wilcoxon tests. TCRdb stores this immuneACCESS table with in-frame sequences only. Part of the clones is absent; in the studies checked, under half of the shortfall reflects unresolved V genes, and no reason is known for the rest. V and J calls and clone size are copied from that table; D and trimming were computed from the DNA. A total of 10,000 to 15,000 clones appear in this sample, around 85% of them only once. Roughly 1.5% of the sample rests with the top ten.

The time point label on this specimen signifies: cycle 1 day 1 (C1D1), immediately before nivolumab initiation. Every trial patient had relapsed after autologous stem cell transplantation, and cohorts A, B and C differed in prior brentuximab vedotin exposure. A Miltenyi CD4+ T cell isolation kit was used for magnetic negative selection to purify CD4+ T cells from thawed PBMCs. A total of approximately 51 patients with relapsed/refractory classical Hodgkin lymphoma made up the trial cohort, and each patient's best overall response was complete response, partial response or progressive disease. Trial patients were treated with single-agent nivolumab in the multi-cohort phase II CheckMate 205 trial. An independent review committee assessed best overall response by applying the 2007 International Working Group response criteria. PBMCs from the trial were collected at three points: immediately before nivolumab initiation (C1D1), and during therapy at cycle 2 day 1 and cycle 4 day 1. Peripheral blood was collected in 8 mL Vacutainer Cell Preparation Tubes, from which PBMCs were isolated by centrifugation and then cryopreserved. Purified CD4+ and CD8+ fractions were prepared only for cases with an additional available PBMC sample. On LS columns in a quadroMACS separator, the magnetically labelled cells were depleted, and the flow-through was collected as the purified fraction.

Its CDR3 holds 11 amino acids, cysteine through phenylalanine. This entry keeps only the CDR3 DNA: 33 bases, framed from base 1. V loses 1 base, J loses 7 bases, and the germline ends lie 5 bases apart. The germline V gene supplies CDR1 SGHTA and CDR2 FQGNSA. To note about this clone: The antigen this receptor binds is unknown. Base qualities are not recorded, but no much larger clone differs from it by a single base.

Here the chain combines TRBV7-2 and TRBJ2-7, with the D gene not clear enough to name. Specimen: CD4+ T cells from blood, collected at baseline. This TCR derives from a human donor with classical Hodgkin lymphoma. The DNA sequence is given as TGTGCCAGCAGCTTAGGGCCGGAGCAGTACTTC. This encodes CASSLGPEQYF.